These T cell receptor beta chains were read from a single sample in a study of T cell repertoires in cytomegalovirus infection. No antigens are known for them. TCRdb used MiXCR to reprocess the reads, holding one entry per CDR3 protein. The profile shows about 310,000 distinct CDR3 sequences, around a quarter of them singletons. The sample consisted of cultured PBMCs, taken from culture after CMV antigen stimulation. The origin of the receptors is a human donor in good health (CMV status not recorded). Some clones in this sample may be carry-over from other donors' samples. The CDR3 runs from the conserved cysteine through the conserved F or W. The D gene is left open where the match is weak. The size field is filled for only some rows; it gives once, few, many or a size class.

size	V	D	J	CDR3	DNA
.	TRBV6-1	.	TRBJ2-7	CASEAEPYEQYF	TGTGCCAGCGAAGCGGAACCCTACGAGCAGTACTTC
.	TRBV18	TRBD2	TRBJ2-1	CASSPISTGSSGNEQFF	TGTGCCAGCTCACCCATTTCCACGGGATCTAGCGGCAATGAGCAGTTCTTC
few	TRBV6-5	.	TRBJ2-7	CASSPPAPAGLYEQYF	TGTGCCAGCAGTCCCCCTGCCCCAGCGGGTCTCTACGAGCAGTACTTC
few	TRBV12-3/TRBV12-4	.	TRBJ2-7	CASTFGIYEQYF	TGTGCCAGCACTTTTGGGATCTACGAGCAGTACTTC
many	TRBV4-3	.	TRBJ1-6	CASSQALNVGTPGPSLHF	TGCGCCAGCAGCCAAGCTCTCAACGTCGGGACACCTGGACCGTCCCTCCACTTT
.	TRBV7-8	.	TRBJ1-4	CASSATEATNEKLFF	TGTGCCAGCAGCGCAACTGAGGCGACTAATGAAAAACTGTTTTTT
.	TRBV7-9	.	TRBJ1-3	CASSRTGRSSGNTIYF	TGTGCCAGCAGCAGAACGGGACGGAGCTCTGGAAACACCATATATTTT
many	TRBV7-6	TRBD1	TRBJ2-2	CASRTGTGGASGELFF	TGTGCCAGCAGAACCGGGACAGGGGGCGCGTCCGGGGAGCTGTTTTTT
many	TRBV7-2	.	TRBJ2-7	CASSLGLKSSYEQYF	TGTGCCAGCAGCTTAGGACTAAAGAGCTCCTACGAGCAGTACTTC
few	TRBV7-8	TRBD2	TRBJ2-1	CASSQRAGAGGGYNEQFF	TGTGCCAGCAGCCAGAGGGCGGGAGCGGGCGGGGGTTACAATGAGCAGTTCTTC
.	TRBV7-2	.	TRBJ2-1	CASSRLWGAPGNEQFF	TGTGCCAGCAGTCGTTTATGGGGGGCCCCGGGAAATGAGCAGTTCTTC
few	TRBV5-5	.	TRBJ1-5	CASSGGGINQPQHF	TGTGCCAGCAGCGGGGGGGGTATCAATCAGCCCCAGCATTTT
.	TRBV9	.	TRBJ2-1	CASSVGLRRQGAYNEQFF	TGTGCCAGCAGCGTAGGTCTCCGGCGGCAGGGAGCTTACAATGAGCAGTTCTTC
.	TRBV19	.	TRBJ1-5	CANLHGARDSNQPQHF	TGTGCCAACCTCCACGGGGCGAGGGATAGCAATCAGCCCCAGCATTTT
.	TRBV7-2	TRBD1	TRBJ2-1	CASRLDRGSYNEQFF	TGTGCCAGCAGACTTGACAGGGGGAGTTACAATGAGCAGTTCTTC
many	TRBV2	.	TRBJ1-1	CASDVAKLAEAFF	TGTGCCAGCGACGTGGCCAAGCTTGCTGAAGCTTTCTTT
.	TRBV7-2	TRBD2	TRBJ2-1	CASSARLAGGDEQFF	TGTGCCAGCAGCGCCAGACTAGCGGGAGGGGATGAGCAGTTCTTC
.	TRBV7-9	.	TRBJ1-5	CASSLESTQPQHF	TGTGCCAGCAGCTTAGAAAGTACTCAGCCCCAGCATTTT
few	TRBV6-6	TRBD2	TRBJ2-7	CASSYSRKAGGSYEQYF	TGTGCCAGCAGTTACTCTAGAAAGGCGGGAGGGTCCTACGAGCAGTACTTC
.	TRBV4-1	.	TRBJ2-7	CASSPPGRGPSYEQYF	TGCGCCAGCAGCCCTCCCGGCAGGGGACCCTCCTACGAGCAGTACTTC
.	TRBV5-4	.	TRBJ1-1	CASSLGGNEAFF	TGTGCCAGCAGCCTGGGGGGTAATGAAGCTTTCTTT
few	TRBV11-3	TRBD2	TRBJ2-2	CASSLGGGAAGELFF	TGTGCCAGCAGCTTAGGCGGGGGGGCCGCCGGGGAGCTGTTTTTT
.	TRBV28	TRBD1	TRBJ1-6	CASRQGQPQSSPLHF	TGTGCCAGCAGACAGGGACAGCCCCAGAGTTCACCCCTCCACTTT
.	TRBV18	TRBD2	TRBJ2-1	CASSPTRLAGVLNEQFF	TGTGCCAGCTCACCCACCCGACTAGCGGGAGTTCTCAATGAGCAGTTCTTC
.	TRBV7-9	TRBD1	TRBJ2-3	CASGLRQGADTQYF	TGTGCCAGCGGACTTCGACAGGGGGCAGATACGCAGTATTTT
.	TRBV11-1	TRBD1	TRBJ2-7	CASSLHRGSPYEQYF	TGTGCCAGCAGCTTACACAGGGGTAGCCCCTACGAGCAGTACTTC
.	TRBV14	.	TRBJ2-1	CASSPLLGRYSEQFF	TGTGCCAGCAGCCCTTTACTAGGCCGGTATTCTGAGCAGTTCTTC
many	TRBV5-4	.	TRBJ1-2	CASRTGGQPYGYTF	TGTGCCAGCAGAACCGGCGGTCAGCCCTATGGCTACACCTTC
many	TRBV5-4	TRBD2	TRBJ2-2	CASRPAGVRTGELFF	TGTGCCAGCAGACCAGCGGGAGTGAGGACCGGGGAGCTGTTTTTT
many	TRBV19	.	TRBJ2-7	CASSIKGSGSYEQYF	TGTGCCAGTAGTATAAAGGGTTCTGGGTCCTACGAGCAGTACTTC
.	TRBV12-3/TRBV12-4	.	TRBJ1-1	CASSLSGRANTEAFF	TGTGCCAGCAGTTTAAGCGGACGGGCGAACACTGAAGCTTTCTTT